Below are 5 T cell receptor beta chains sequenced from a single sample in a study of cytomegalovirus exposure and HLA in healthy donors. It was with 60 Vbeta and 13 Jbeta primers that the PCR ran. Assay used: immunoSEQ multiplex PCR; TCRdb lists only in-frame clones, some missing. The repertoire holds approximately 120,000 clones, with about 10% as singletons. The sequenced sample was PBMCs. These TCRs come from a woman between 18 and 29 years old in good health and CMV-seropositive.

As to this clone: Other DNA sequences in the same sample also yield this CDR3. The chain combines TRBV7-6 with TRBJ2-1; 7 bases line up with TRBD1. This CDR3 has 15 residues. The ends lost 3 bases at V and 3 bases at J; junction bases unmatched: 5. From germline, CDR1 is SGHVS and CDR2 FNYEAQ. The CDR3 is CASSLGQGDYNEQFF. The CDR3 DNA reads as TGTGCCAGCAGCTTGGGCCAGGGGGACTACAATGAGCAGTTCTTC.

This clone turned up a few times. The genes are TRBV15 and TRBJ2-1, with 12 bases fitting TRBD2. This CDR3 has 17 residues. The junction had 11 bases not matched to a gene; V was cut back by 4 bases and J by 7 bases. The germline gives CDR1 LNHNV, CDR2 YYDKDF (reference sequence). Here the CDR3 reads CATSNYLGLAGINEQFF. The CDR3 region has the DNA TGTGCCACCAGCAACTACCTGGGACTAGCGGGTATTAATGAGCAGTTCTTC.

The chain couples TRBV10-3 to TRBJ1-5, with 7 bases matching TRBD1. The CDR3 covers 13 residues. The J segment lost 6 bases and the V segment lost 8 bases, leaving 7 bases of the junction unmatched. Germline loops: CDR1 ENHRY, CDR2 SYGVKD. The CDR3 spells CAIRDSTVQPQHF. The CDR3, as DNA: TGTGCCATCCGGGACAGCACGGTTCAGCCCCAGCATTTT.

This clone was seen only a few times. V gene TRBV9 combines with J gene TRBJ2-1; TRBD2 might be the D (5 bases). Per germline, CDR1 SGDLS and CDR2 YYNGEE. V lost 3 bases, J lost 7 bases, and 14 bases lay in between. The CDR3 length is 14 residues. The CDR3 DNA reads TGTGCCAGCAGCGGAGGAAACGGCGGGAATGAGCAGTTCTTC. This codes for CASSGGNGGNEQFF.

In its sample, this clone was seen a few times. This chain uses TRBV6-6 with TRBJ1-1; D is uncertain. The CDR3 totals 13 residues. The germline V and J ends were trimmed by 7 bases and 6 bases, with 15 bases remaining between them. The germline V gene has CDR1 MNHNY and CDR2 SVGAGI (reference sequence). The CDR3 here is CASNPTNTPEAFF. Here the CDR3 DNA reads TGTGCCAGCAACCCGACAAACACCCCTGAAGCTTTCTTT.